The 5 T cell receptor beta chains in this list originate from one sample, sequenced in a study of cytomegalovirus exposure and HLA in healthy donors (dated by TCRdb to 2015 to 2018). The library came from the immunoSEQ multiplex PCR assay. For the multiplex PCR, a mixture combining 60 forward primers for TCR Vbeta segments and 13 reverse primers for TCR Jbeta segments was used. TCRdb re-hosts the immuneACCESS table, in-frame sequences only. Its copies lack some clones; in the studies checked, an unresolved V gene accounts for under half of them, and the cause for the rest is not known. Counted in this sample were some 76,000 clones; around 80% of them appeared once. 9% to 13% of the sample belongs to the ten largest clones. Sequencing input: PBMCs. Source of these receptors: a male donor in good health and CMV-seropositive.

J is TRBJ1-1 and V is TRBV28; possible D gene TRBD1, 6 bases. Germline V lookup: CDR1 MDHEN, CDR2 SYDVKM. Between the trimmed V and J ends, which lost 5 bases and 4 bases, there was a span of 29 bases. The CDR3 covers 19 residues. The CDR3, as DNA: TGTGCCAGCAGTGAGGACAGTCTCTTCAGAGAGAGTTTGACCACTGAAGCTTTCTTT. This translates into CASSEDSLFRESLTTEAFF.

The table lists this clone with a few counts. V and J are TRBV9 and TRBJ2-3, with 11 bases fitting TRBD2. Germline CDR1 is SGDLS and CDR2 is YYNGEE. V was pared by 3 bases and J by 2 bases, with 5 bases of the junction left unmatched. This CDR3 region has 16 residues. CDR3 protein: CASSDPSGGTTDTQYF. The CDR3 nucleotides are TGTGCCAGCAGCGATCCTAGCGGGGGGACCACAGATACGCAGTATTTT.

This chain joins TRBV29-1 and TRBJ2-1; 11 positions match TRBD2. CDR1 and CDR2 (germline): SQVTM, ANQGSEA. CDR3 length equals 14 residues. V dropped 6 bases and J dropped 7; count of bases not matched to a gene: 8. In DNA, the CDR3 is TGCAGCGTCCTGGGACTAGCGGAAGAAAATGAGCAGTTCTTC. This gives the protein CSVLGLAEENEQFF.

The chain carries TRBV18 and TRBJ2-5, with a weak D call TRBD1 (5 bases). The CDR3 has 13 amino acids. Trimming cost V 4 bases and J 1 base, with 7 bases left between them. Germline V gene data show CDR1 as KGHSH and CDR2 as LQKENI. The CDR3 DNA sequence: TGTGCCAGCTCACGGACAAGCCAAGAGACCCAGTACTTC. It specifies CASSRTSQETQYF. The full variable domain, rest sourced from reference TRBV18 and TRBJ2-5, is NAGVMQNPRHLVRRRGQEARLRCSPMKGHSHVYWYRQLPEEGLKFMVYLQKENIIDESGMPKERFSAEFPKEGPSILRIQQVVRGDSAAYFCASSRTSQETQYFGPGTRLLVL.

This clone was observed a single time. The V gene is TRBV6-5, the J gene TRBJ2-1, with TRBD1 matching over 9 bases. The CDR3 spans 14 residues. The germline CDR1 and CDR2 sequences are MNHEY and SVGAGI. The ends lost 4 bases at V and 6 bases at J; junction bases unmatched: 4. The CDR3 reads CASSSRTGANEQFF. CDR3 coding DNA: TGTGCCAGCAGTTCCCGGACAGGGGCCAATGAGCAGTTCTTC.